This T cell receptor (beta chain) derives from a study of identical twins. General study findings and limits: Cross-sectional statistics, not tracking of the same donors, supported the conclusions. Excess sharing by twins proved weaker in beta out-of-frame sequences.

With template switching, a universal primer site was added, and the cDNA carried unique molecular identifiers. TCRdb re-called the 5' RACE reads through MiXCR, storing one row per CDR3 protein. The sample consists of 1.5 million to 2 million distinct CDR3 sequences, about 32% of them appearing once. Turning to this clonotype: The target antigen is unknown.

Trimming left V 3 bases short and J 0 bases short, with 5 bases between. The CDR3 is 13 amino acids. CDR1 DFQATT and CDR2 SNEGSKA come from the germline V gene (reference sequence). This TCR was recovered from a newborn girl in good health. The source material was cord blood. The gene calls are TRBV20-1 and TRBJ1-4; D not resolved. The DNA for the CDR3 is TGCAGTGCTAGCCCTCCAACTAATGAAAAACTGTTTTTT. This encodes CSASPPTNEKLFF.